The clone carrying this TCR beta chain has just a few counts. Germline-derived CDR1 and CDR2 are WSHSY and SAAADI. This CDR3 comprises 13 residues. Between the trimmed V and J ends, which lost 2 bases and 6 bases, there was a span of 7 bases. In the authors' workflow: Amplification from reference gene primers served as the basis for estimated nucleated cell counts. Profiling relied on immunoSEQ multiplex PCR, and the TCRdb table lists in-frame clones only, not all of them. V and J calls and clone size come straight from that table; D and trimming were deduced from the DNA. The table has roughly 40,000 clones, almost 80% seen once. This sample is part of a study of blood T cell repertoires in COVID-19. Study details: Some COVID-19 samples were acute and others convalescent; all came from the United States, Italy and Spain. PBMCs, B-cell-depleted T cells, or T cells provided the cDNA or gDNA that made up the material.

The source of this sequence is a woman of 80 years or more with acute or convalescent COVID-19. The gene calls are TRBV10-2 and TRBJ1-4, with D hard to call. Material for sequencing was peripheral blood. The CDR3 spells CASSETKYEKLFF. DNA of the CDR3: TGCGCCAGCAGTGAGACAAAATATGAAAAACTGTTTTTT.